This T cell receptor (beta chain) was obtained from a study of CD8+CD57+ T cells in acquired aplastic anemia. Using genomic DNA as the template, TCR beta VDJ and CDR3 profiling was carried out. TCRdb passed the reads through MiXCR, listing each CDR3 protein once. This table has about 400,000 distinct CDR3 sequences, under 80% appearing once. Study results and caveats: It was found that some 31 CD8+ CDR3 sequences were shared between patients and controls.

The germline gives CDR1 ENHRY, CDR2 SYGVKD. This CDR3 contains 13 residues. Trimming removed 5 bases from V and 0 bases from J, with 8 bases in between. This clonotype has more than one count but fewer than ten. Its antigen is unidentified. The TCR was taken from a human donor in good health, serving as a control. The sample taken for sequencing was sorted CD4+, CD8+, or CD8+CD57+ T cells (not recorded which) from PBMCs. J is TRBJ2-7 and V is TRBV10-3; no definite D call. The CDR3 DNA is TGTGCCATCAGTAGAGGCAGCTCCTACGAGCAGTACTTC. This sequence encodes CAISRGSSYEQYF.